These 20 T cell receptor beta chains originate from one sample sequenced in a study of T cell changes during pregnancy in multiple sclerosis. TCRdb's table, derived via immunoSEQ multiplex PCR, lists solely in-frame clones and lacks some. In the table there are tens of thousands of clones, approximately 90% of which are singletons. The specimen comprised PBMCs, sampled in the first trimester of pregnancy. These receptors all stem from a female donor in good health, serving as a control in a pregnancy study. Some clones in this sample may be carry-over from other donors' samples.

The CDR3 loop is CSASSGGEQYF. Written as DNA, the CDR3 is TGCAGTGCTAGTTCGGGGGGCGAGCAGTACTTC. J is TRBJ2-7 and V is TRBV20-1; 7 bases agree with TRBD2. V shed 3 bases and J 6 bases; nucleotides not matched to a gene: 2. The V gene's germline CDR1 is DFQATT and CDR2 SNEGSKA (reference sequence). The CDR3 spans 11 residues.

The J gene is TRBJ2-1, the V gene TRBV29-1, with D unresolved. The V gene lost 3 bases and the J gene lost 9 bases, with 9 bases spanning the gap. CDR1 is SQVTM and CDR2 is ANQGSEA in the germline V gene. This CDR3 comprises 11 residues. CDR3 amino acids: CSVDSPGEQFF. For the CDR3, the DNA is TGCAGCGTTGACTCCCCAGGTGAGCAGTTCTTC.

V usage is TRBV6-6 and J usage is TRBJ1-4; TRBD1 agrees at 8 bases. J gave up 8 bases and V 6 bases, and 11 bases lay outside the gene matches. CDR1 is MNHNY, CDR2 SVGAGI, per germline (reference sequence). This CDR3 has 15 residues. The CDR3 DNA sequence: TGTGCCAGCAGGTCCTCCCAGGGGGCAACAGAAAAACTGTTTTTT. Translated: CASRSSQGATEKLFF.

This clone appeared once. The chain recombines TRBV28 with TRBJ2-3; weak D call: TRBD2 (5 bases). V gave up 5 bases and J gave up 0 bases, with 9 bases separating them. The CDR3 loop spans 14 amino acids. Germline V lookup: CDR1 MDHEN, CDR2 SYDVKM. The CDR3 loop is CASSSLASTDTQYF. The CDR3 nucleotides are TGTGCCAGCAGTAGTCTAGCAAGCACAGATACGCAGTATTTT.

This clone was detected only once. The CDR3 reads CGLAGNKHEQYF. The CDR3 nucleotides are TGCGGACTAGCGGGTAATAAGCACGAGCAGTACTTC. The genes are TRBV4-3 and TRBJ2-7; 10 bases align to TRBD2. The CDR3 is made up of 12 amino acids. Germline V gene data show CDR1 as LGHNA and CDR2 as YSLEER.

The chain employs TRBV28 and TRBJ1-2; the D is unclear. This CDR3 is built from 15 residues. V was pared by 3 bases and J by 3 bases, with 14 bases between. CDR1 and CDR2 (germline): MDHEN, SYDVKM. In nucleotides, the CDR3 is TGTGCCAGCAGTTTCGACCTGGGTAGCTACTATGGCTACACCTTC. Protein: CASSFDLGSYYGYTF.

The J gene is TRBJ2-5, the V gene TRBV19; 9 positions match TRBD2. Germline V gives CDR1 LNHDA, CDR2 SQIVND (reference sequence). Losses at the gene ends were 5 bases for V and 5 bases for J; bases not matched to a gene: 9. The CDR3 spans 15 residues. DNA of the CDR3: TGTGCCAGTAGTTCCCTGACTAGCGGACGGGAGACCCAGTACTTC. It is translated as CASSSLTSGRETQYF. Using reference TRBV19 and TRBJ2-5 for the parts outside the CDR3, the full variable domain is DGGITQSPKYLFRKEGQNVTLSCEQNLNHDAMYWYRQDPGQGLRLIYYSQIVNDFQKGDIAEGYSVSREKKESFPLTVTSAQKNPTAFYLCASSSLTSGRETQYFGPGTRLLVL.

This chain joins TRBV18 and TRBJ2-1; TRBD1 is a possible D gene (6 bases). The CDR3 totals 15 residues. The V end lost 3 bases, the J end lost 8 bases, and 17 bases lay between the germline ends. CDR1 and CDR2 from the germline V gene are KGHSH and LQKENI. CDR3: CASSPPVRGEYEQFF. CDR3 DNA: TGTGCCAGCTCACCTCCCGTCAGGGGTGAATATGAGCAGTTCTTC. Combining the CDR3 with reference TRBV18 and TRBJ2-1 gives the whole variable domain NAGVMQNPRHLVRRRGQEARLRCSPMKGHSHVYWYRQLPEEGLKFMVYLQKENIIDESGMPKERFSAEFPKEGPSILRIQQVVRGDSAAYFCASSPPVRGEYEQFFGPGTRLTVL.

The chain carries TRBV7-8 and TRBJ2-1; tentative D call: TRBD2 (6 bases). The germline V gene has CDR1 SGHVS and CDR2 FQNEAQ. Trimming cost V 1 base and J 11 bases, with 18 bases left between them. The CDR3 covers 15 residues. CDR3 sequence: CASSLVARTTVQQFF. Written as DNA, the CDR3 is TGTGCCAGCAGCTTAGTGGCGAGGACTACCGTGCAGCAGTTCTTC.

The gene calls are TRBV10-2 and TRBJ2-7; 7 bases match TRBD2. The CDR3 totals 15 residues. Germline V gene data show CDR1 as WSHSY and CDR2 as SAAADI. V lost 7 bases, J lost 4 bases, and 13 bases stayed unmatched. The CDR3 DNA reads as TGCGCCAGCAAAGAGGAGGGGAGGGCCAGATACGAGCAGTACTTC. It encodes CASKEEGRARYEQYF.

The V gene is TRBV7-8, the J gene TRBJ2-1, with 9 bases identical to TRBD2. V trimming: 5 bases; J trimming: 4 bases; junction bases outside the gene matches: 3. The CDR3 has 14 residues. The germline V gene has CDR1 SGHVS and CDR2 FQNEAQ. Here the CDR3 DNA reads TGTGCCAGCAGCCCCAGCGGGGGGTACAATGAGCAGTTCTTC. Translated: CASSPSGGYNEQFF.

The chain carries TRBV5-4 and TRBJ2-1; D is uncertain. Germline CDR1 reads SGHNT; CDR2 reads YYREEE (reference sequence). V was clipped by 1 base and J by 6 bases, with 8 bases between them. The CDR3 contains 13 residues. The CDR3 region has the DNA TGTGCCAGCAGCTTGCCTAGAGGCAATGAGCAGTTCTTC. This encodes CASSLPRGNEQFF.

The chain couples TRBV27 to TRBJ1-1, with no clear D. The V gene's germline CDR1 is MNHEY and CDR2 SMNVEV (reference sequence). Trimming left V 3 bases short and J 2 bases short, with 10 bases between. The CDR3 has 14 residues. This CDR3 reads CASSFSGTNTEAFF. CDR3 nucleotide sequence: TGTGCCAGCAGTTTCTCCGGTACTAACACTGAAGCTTTCTTT.

The V and J genes are TRBV28 and TRBJ1-2, with 9 bases that match TRBD1. CDR1 MDHEN and CDR2 SYDVKM come from the germline V gene. The CDR3 has 16 amino acids. V dropped 6 bases and J dropped 3; count of bases not matched to a gene: 11. CDR3 bases: TGTGCCAGCAGCCCGGACAGGGGAGGGTTTGACTATGGCTACACCTTC. This encodes CASSPDRGGFDYGYTF.

The chain employs TRBV9 and TRBJ1-1; a possible D gene is TRBD1 (5 bases). Germline V gives CDR1 SGDLS, CDR2 YYNGEE. The CDR3 spans 13 residues. Trimming shortened V by 4 bases and J by 4 bases, and 11 bases separated the two germline ends. CDR3 protein: CASSPWGGTEAFF. Written as DNA, the CDR3 is TGTGCCAGCAGCCCCTGGGGGGGCACTGAAGCTTTCTTT.

The chain carries TRBV28 and TRBJ2-2, with D perhaps TRBD2 (7 bases). Germline V gene data show CDR1 as MDHEN and CDR2 as SYDVKM. The CDR3 has 15 amino acids. V dropped 3 bases and J dropped 5 bases, with 13 bases sitting between them. The CDR3 bases are TGTGCCAGCAGTTTTCGGGGGGCGGAGACCGGGGAGCTGTTTTTT. Translated: CASSFRGAETGELFF.

The chain employs TRBV10-3 and TRBJ2-7; no clear D. CDR1 is ENHRY, CDR2 SYGVKD, per germline. CDR3 length: 13 amino acids. With 1 base removed from V and 2 bases from J, the gap between germline ends came to 6 bases. This chain's CDR3 is CAISEYPAYEQYF. DNA of the CDR3: TGTGCCATCAGTGAGTATCCCGCCTACGAGCAGTACTTC.

This chain connects TRBV23-1 to TRBJ1-1; tentative D call: TRBD1 (5 bases). TRBV23-1 is an ORF, and what it does is uncertain. The V and J ends lost 0 bases and 0 bases respectively, with 8 bases between them. This CDR3 spans 15 amino acids. Here the CDR3 reads CASSQSPGLNTEAFF. The CDR3 bases are TGCGCCAGCAGTCAATCCCCAGGGTTGAACACTGAAGCTTTCTTT.

CDR3 region: CASSLWGLATSEQFF. Here the CDR3 DNA reads TGTGCCAGCAGCTTGTGGGGACTAGCGACGAGTGAGCAGTTCTTC. The V and J genes are TRBV5-4 and TRBJ2-1; TRBD2 agrees at 10 bases. Germline V gene sequence: CDR1 SGHNT, CDR2 YYREEE (reference sequence). V shed 1 base and J 9 bases; nucleotides not matched to a gene: 7. The CDR3 covers 15 residues.

The CDR3 bases are TGTGCCAGCAGTTGGGGACAGAGGAATGAGCAGTTCTTC. It specifies CASSWGQRNEQFF. J is TRBJ2-1 and V is TRBV28; 7 nucleotides align to TRBD1. Germline lookup yields CDR1 MDHEN and CDR2 SYDVKM. The CDR3 runs to 13 residues. Losses at the gene ends were 4 bases for V and 7 bases for J; bases not matched to a gene: 4.